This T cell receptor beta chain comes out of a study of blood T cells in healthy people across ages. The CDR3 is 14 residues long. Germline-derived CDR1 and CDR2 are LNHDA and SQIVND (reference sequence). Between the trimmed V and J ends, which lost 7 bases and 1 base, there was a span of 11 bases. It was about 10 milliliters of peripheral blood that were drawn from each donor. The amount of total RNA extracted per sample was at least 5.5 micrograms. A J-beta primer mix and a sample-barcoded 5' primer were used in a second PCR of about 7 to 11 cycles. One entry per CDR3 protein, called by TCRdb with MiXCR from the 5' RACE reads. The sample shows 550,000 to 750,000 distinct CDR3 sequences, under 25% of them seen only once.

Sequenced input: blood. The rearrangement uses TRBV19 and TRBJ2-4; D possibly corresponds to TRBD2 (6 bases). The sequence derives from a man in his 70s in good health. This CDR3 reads CASKAGFAKNIQYF. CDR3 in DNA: TGTGCCAGTAAGGCGGGGTTCGCCAAAAACATTCAGTACTTC. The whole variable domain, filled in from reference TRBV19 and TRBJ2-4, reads DGGITQSPKYLFRKEGQNVTLSCEQNLNHDAMYWYRQDPGQGLRLIYYSQIVNDFQKGDIAEGYSVSREKKESFPLTVTSAQKNPTAFYLCASKAGFAKNIQYFGAGTRLSVL.